This TCR beta chain was observed in a study of cytomegalovirus exposure and HLA in healthy donors. The overall study: In a later analysis, it was reported that the roughly 130 validation repertoires had been produced on the same platform as the 690 or so repertoires belonging to the first cohort.

There are 13 residues in the CDR3. Trimming took 2 bases from V and 4 from J, leaving 9 bases between them. Looked up from germline, CDR1 is SGHTA and CDR2 is FQGNSA. General study points: Per published reports, the classifier diagnosed cytomegalovirus status with high specificity and sensitivity. The tendency of first-cohort TCR clusters to co-occur in the 120 validation repertoires was identified by a subsequent analysis.

This clone is medium-sized (0.01 to 0.1%) by share. The antigen is unknown. The data were produced by immunoSEQ multiplex PCR, yet TCRdb's version contains in-frame clones alone and is incomplete. Of 80,000 to 100,000 clones listed, roughly 87% are singletons. This clonotype was obtained from a man between 18 and 29 years old in good health and CMV-seropositive. The sequencing sample was made of PBMCs. The rearrangement uses TRBV7-2 and TRBJ2-7, with D possibly TRBD2 on 5 matching bases. In nucleotides, the CDR3 is TGTGCCAGCAGCTTACTAGCTTCGTACGAGCAGTACTTC. It yields the protein CASSLLASYEQYF.